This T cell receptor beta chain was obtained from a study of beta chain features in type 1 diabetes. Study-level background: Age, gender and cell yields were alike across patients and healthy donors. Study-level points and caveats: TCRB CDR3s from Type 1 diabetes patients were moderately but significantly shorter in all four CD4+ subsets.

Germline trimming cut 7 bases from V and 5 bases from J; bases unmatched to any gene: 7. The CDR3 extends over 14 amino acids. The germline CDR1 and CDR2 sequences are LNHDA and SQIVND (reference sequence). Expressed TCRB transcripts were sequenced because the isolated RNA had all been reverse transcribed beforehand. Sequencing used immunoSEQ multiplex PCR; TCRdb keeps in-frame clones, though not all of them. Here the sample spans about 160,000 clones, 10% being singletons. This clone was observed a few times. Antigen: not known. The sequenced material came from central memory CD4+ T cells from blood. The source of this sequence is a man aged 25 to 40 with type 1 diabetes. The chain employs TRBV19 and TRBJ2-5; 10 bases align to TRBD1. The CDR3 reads CASMDRGDRETQYF. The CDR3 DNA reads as TGTGCCAGTATGGACAGGGGGGACCGGGAGACCCAGTACTTC.